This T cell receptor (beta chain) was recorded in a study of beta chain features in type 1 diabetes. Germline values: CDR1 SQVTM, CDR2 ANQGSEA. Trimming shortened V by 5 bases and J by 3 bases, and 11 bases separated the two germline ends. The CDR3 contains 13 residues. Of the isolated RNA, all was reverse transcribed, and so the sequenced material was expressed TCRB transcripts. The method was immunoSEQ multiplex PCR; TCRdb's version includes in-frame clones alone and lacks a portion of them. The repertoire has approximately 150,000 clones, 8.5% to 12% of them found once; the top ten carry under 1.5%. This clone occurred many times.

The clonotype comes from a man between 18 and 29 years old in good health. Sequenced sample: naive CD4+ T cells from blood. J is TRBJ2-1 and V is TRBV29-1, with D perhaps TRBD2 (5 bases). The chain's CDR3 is CSVNGGYYNEQFF. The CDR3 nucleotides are TGCAGCGTTAACGGCGGGTACTACAATGAGCAGTTCTTC.